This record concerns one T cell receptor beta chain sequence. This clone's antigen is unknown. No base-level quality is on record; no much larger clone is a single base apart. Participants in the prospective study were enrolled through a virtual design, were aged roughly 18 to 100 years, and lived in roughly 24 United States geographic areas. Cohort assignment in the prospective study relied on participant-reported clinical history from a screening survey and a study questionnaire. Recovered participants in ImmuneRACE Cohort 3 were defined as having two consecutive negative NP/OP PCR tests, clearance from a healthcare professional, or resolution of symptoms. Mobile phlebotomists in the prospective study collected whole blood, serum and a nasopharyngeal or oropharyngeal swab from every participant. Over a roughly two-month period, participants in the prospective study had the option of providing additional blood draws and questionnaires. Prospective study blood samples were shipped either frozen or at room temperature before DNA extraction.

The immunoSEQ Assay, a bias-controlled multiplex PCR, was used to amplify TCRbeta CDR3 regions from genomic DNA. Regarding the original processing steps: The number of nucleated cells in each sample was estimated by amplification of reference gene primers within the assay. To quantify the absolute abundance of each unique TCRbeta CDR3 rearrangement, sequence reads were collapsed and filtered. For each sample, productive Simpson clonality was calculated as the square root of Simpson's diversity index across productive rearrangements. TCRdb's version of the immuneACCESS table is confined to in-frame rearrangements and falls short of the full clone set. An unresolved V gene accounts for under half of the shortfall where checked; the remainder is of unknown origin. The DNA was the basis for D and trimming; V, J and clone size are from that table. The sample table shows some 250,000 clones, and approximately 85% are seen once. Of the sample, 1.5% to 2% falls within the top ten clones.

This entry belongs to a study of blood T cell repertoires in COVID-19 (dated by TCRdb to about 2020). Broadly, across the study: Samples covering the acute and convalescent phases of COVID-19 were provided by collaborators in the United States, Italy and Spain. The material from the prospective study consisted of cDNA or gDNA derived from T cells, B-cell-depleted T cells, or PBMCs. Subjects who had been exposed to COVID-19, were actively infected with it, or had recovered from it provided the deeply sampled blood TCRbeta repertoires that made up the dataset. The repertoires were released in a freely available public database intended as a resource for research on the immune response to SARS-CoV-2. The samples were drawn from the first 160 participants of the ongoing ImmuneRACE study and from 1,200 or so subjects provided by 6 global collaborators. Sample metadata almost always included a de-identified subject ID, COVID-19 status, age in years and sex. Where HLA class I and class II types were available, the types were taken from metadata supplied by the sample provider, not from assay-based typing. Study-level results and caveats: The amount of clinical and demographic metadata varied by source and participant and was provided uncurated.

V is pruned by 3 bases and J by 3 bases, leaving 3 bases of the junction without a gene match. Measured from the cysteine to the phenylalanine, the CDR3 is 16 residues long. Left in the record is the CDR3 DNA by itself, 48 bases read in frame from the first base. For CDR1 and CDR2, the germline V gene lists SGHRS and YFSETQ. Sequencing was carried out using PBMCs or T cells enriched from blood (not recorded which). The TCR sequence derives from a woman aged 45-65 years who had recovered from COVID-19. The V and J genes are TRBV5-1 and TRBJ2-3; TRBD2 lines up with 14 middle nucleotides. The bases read TGCGCCAGCAGCTCGAGGACTAGCGGGAGGACAGATACGCAGTATTTT. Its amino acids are CASSSRTSGRTDTQYF.